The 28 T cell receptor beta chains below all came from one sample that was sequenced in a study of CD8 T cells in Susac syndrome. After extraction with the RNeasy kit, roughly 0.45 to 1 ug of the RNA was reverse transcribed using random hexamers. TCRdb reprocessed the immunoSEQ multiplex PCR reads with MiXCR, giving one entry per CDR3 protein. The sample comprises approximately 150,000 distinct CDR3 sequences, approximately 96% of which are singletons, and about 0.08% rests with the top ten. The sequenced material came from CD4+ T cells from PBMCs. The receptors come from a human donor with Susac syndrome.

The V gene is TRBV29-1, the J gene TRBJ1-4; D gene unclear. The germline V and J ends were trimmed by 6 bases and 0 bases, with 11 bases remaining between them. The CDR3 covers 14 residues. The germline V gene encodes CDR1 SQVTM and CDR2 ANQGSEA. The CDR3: CSVSLYATNEKLFF. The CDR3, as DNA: TGCAGCGTGAGCCTGTATGCAACTAATGAAAAACTGTTTTTT.

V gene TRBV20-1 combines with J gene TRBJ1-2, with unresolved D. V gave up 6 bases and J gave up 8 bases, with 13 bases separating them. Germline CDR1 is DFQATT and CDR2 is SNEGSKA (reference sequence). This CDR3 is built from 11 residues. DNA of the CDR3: TGCAGTGCGGGGTTGAGCTCGGGCTACACCTTC. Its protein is CSAGLSSGYTF.

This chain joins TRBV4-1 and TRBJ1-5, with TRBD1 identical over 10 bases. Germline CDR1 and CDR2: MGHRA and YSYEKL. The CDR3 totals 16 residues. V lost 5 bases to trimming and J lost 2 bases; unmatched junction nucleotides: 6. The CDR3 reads CASSMGQGTGNQPQHF. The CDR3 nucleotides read TGCGCCAGCAGCATGGGACAGGGGACTGGCAATCAGCCCCAGCATTTT.

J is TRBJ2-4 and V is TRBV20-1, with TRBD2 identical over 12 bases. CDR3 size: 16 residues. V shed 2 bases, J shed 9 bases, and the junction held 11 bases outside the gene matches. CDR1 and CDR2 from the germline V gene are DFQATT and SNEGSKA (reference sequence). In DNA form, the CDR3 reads TGCAGTGCTAGATATCTAGCGGGAGGGAGGTCCGGCATTCAGTACTTC. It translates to CSARYLAGGRSGIQYF.

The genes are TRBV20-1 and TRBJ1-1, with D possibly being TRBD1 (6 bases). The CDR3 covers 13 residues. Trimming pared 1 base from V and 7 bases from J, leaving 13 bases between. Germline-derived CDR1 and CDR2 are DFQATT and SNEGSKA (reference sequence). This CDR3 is CSARVSGAVEAFF. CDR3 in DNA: TGCAGTGCTAGAGTTTCAGGGGCAGTTGAAGCTTTCTTT.

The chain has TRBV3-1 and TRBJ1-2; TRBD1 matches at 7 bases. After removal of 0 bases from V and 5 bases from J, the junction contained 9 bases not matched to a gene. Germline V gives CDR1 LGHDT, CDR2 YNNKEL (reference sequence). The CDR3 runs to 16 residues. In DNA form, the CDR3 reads TGTGCCAGCAGCCAAGATACCCTACAGGGGCGGTATGGCTACACCTTC. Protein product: CASSQDTLQGRYGYTF. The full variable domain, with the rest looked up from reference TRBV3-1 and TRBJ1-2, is DTAVSQTPKYLVTQMGNDKSIKCEQNLGHDTMYWYKQDSKKFLKIMFSYNNKELIINETVPNRFSPKSPDKAHLNLHINSLELGDSAVYFCASSQDTLQGRYGYTFGSGTRLTVV.

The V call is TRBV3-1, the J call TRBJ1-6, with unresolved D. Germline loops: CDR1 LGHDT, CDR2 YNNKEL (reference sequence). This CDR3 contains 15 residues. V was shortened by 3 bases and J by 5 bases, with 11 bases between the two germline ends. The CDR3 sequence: CASSQGHGHNSPLHF. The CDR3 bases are TGTGCCAGCAGCCAGGGCCATGGTCATAATTCACCCCTCCACTTT.

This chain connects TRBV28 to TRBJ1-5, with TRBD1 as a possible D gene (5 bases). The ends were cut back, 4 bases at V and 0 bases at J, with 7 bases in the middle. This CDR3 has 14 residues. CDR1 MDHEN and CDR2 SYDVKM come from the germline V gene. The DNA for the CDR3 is TGTGCCAGCAGTTCCGGACATAGCAATCAGCCCCAGCATTTT. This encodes CASSSGHSNQPQHF.

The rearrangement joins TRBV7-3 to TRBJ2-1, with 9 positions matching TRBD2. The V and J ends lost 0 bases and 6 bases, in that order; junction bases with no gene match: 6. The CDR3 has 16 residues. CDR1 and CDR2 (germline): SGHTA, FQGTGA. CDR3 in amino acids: CASSLTGLAGTNEQFF. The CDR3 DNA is TGTGCCAGCAGCTTAACTGGCCTAGCGGGGACCAATGAGCAGTTCTTC.

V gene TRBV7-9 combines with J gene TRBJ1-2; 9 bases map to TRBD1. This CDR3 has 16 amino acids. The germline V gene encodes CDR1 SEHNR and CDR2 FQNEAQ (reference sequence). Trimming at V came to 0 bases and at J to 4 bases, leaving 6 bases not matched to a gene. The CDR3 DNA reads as TGTGCCAGCAGCTTAGCGACCGGGACAGGGTCCTATGGCTACACCTTC. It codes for CASSLATGTGSYGYTF. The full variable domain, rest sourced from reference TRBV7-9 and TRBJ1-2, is DTGVSQNPRHKITKRGQNVTFRCDPISEHNRLYWYRQTLGQGPEFLTYFQNEAQLEKSRLLSDRFSAERPKGSFSTLEIQRTEQGDSAMYLCASSLATGTGSYGYTFGSGTRLTVV.

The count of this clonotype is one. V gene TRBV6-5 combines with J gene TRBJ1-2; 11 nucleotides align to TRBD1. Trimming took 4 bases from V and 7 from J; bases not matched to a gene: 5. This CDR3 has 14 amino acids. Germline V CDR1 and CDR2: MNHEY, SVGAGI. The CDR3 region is CASSSTGTGGGYTF. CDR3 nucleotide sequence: TGTGCCAGCAGTTCGACTGGGACAGGGGGTGGCTACACCTTC.

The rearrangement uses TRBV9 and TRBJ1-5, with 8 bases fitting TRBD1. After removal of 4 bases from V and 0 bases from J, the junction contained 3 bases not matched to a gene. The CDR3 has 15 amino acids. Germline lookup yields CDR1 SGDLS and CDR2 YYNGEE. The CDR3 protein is CASSPGQGSNQPQHF. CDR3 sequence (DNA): TGTGCCAGCAGCCCTGGACAGGGTAGCAATCAGCCCCAGCATTTT. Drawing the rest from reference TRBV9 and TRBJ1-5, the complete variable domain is DSGVTQTPKHLITATGQRVTLRCSPRSGDLSVYWYQQSLDQGLQFLIQYYNGEERAKGNILERFSAQQFPDLHSELNLSSLELGDSALYFCASSPGQGSNQPQHFGDGTRLSIL.

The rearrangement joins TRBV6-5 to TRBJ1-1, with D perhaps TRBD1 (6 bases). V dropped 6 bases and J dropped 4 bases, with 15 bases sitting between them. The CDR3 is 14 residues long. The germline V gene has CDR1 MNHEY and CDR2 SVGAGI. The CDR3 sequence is CASRTTGRGTEAFF. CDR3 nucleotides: TGTGCCAGCAGAACCACAGGGAGGGGCACTGAAGCTTTCTTT.

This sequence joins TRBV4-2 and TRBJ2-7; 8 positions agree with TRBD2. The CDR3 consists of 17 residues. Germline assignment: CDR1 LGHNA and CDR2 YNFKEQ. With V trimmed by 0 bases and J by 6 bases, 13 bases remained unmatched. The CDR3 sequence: CASSQEGIKREPFEQYF. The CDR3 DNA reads TGTGCCAGCAGCCAAGAGGGGATAAAGCGGGAGCCTTTCGAGCAGTACTTC.

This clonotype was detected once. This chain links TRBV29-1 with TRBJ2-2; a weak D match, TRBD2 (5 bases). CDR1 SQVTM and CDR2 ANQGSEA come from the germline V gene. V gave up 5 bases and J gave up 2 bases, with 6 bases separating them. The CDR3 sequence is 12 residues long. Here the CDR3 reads CSVTGNTGELFF. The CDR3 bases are TGCAGCGTTACGGGAAACACCGGGGAGCTGTTTTTT.

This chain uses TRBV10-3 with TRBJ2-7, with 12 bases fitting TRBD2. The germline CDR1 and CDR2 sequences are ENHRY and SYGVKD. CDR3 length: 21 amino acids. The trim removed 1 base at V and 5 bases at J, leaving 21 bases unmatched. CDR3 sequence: CAISEFRGTGTSGSLLNEQYF. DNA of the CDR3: TGTGCCATCAGTGAGTTTAGAGGAACCGGGACTAGCGGGTCCTTGTTAAACGAGCAGTACTTC.

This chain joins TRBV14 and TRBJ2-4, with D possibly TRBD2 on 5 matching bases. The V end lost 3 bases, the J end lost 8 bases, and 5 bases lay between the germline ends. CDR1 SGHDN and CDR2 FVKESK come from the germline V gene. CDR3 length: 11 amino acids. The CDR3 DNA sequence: TGTGCCAGCAGCCACGGGGACATTCAGTACTTC. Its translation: CASSHGDIQYF. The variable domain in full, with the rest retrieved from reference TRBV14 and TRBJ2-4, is EAGVTQFPSHSVIEKGQTVTLRCDPISGHDNLYWYRRVMGKEIKFLLHFVKESKQDESGMPNNRFLAERTGGTYSTLKVQPAELEDSGVYFCASSHGDIQYFGAGTRLSVL.

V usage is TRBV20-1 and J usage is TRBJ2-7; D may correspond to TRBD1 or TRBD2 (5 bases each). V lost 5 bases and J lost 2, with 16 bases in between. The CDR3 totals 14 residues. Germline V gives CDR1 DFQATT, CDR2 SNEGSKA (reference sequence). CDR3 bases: TGCAGTGCTTCTGGGGCCGGGACGACCTACGAGCAGTACTTC. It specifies CSASGAGTTYEQYF.

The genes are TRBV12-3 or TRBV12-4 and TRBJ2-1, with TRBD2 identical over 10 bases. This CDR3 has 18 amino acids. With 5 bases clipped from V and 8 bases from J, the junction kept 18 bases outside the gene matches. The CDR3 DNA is TGTGCCAGCAGTCCGAACAGGGGGTTGAGCGGGAGGGGGTATGAGCAGTTCTTC. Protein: CASSPNRGLSGRGYEQFF.

CDR3 protein: CSVEDRARSSGANVLTF. The CDR3 DNA sequence: TGCAGCGTTGAAGATCGGGCGAGGAGCTCTGGGGCCAACGTCCTGACTTTC. The V call is TRBV29-1, the J call TRBJ2-6; D ambiguous. Germline loops: CDR1 SQVTM, CDR2 ANQGSEA. Between the trimmed V and J ends, which lost 0 bases and 0 bases, there was a span of 12 bases. This CDR3 has 17 amino acids.

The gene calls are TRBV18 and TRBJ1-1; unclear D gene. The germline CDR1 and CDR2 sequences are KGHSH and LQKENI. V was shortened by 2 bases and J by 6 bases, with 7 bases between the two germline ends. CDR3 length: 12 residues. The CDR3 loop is CASSPGVPEAFF. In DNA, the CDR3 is TGTGCCAGCTCACCAGGGGTCCCTGAAGCTTTCTTT.

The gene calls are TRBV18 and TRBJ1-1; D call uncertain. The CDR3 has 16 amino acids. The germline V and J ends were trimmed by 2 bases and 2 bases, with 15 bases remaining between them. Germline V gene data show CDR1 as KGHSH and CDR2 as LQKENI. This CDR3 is CASSPEGQWINTEAFF. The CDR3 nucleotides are TGTGCCAGCTCACCAGAAGGCCAATGGATTAACACTGAAGCTTTCTTT.

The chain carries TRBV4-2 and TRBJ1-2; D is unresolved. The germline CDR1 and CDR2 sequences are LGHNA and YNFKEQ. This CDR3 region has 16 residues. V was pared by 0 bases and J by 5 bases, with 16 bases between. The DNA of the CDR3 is TGTGCCAGCAGCCAAGATCCTTCCTCAGTGGGATATGGCTACACCTTC. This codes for CASSQDPSSVGYGYTF.

In DNA, the CDR3 is TGTGCCAGCAGCCGCTCGGGACTGAAACTCTACGAGCAGTACTTC. Translating it yields CASSRSGLKLYEQYF. The V gene is TRBV14, the J gene TRBJ2-7, with D possibly being TRBD2 (6 bases). V lost 4 bases and J lost 3, with 16 bases in between. Germline V gene data show CDR1 as SGHDN and CDR2 as FVKESK. This CDR3 region has 15 residues.

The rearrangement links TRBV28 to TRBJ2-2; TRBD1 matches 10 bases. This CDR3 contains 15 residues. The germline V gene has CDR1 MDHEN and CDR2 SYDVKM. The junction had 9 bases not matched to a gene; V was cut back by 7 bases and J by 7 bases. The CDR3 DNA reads TGTGCCAGCACCACCGGGACAGGGGCGCTCGGGGAGCTGTTTTTT. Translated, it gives CASTTGTGALGELFF.

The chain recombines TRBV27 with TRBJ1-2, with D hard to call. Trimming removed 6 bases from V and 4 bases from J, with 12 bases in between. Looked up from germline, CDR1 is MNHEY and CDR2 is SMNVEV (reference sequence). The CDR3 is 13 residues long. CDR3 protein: CASSLLRGYGYTF. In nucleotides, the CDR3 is TGTGCCAGCAGCCTCTTGAGAGGCTATGGCTACACCTTC.

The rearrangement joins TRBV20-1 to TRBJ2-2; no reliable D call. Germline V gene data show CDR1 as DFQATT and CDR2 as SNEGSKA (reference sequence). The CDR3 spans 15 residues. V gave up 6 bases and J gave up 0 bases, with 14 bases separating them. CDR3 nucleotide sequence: TGCAGTGCCCCGGACGGGTTCGCGAACACCGGGGAGCTGTTTTTT. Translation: CSAPDGFANTGELFF.

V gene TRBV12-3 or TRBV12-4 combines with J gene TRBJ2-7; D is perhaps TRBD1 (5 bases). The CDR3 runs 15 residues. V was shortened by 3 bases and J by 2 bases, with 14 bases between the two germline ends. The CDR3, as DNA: TGTGCCAGCAGTTTTAGGTTAGGGGCCCCCTACGAGCAGTACTTC. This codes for CASSFRLGAPYEQYF.